This TCR beta chain appears in the sequencing data of a study of blood T cell repertoires in COVID-19. Across the study: PBMCs, B-cell-depleted T cells, or T cells provided the cDNA or gDNA that made up the material.

Libraries were prepared by immunoSEQ multiplex PCR; TCRdb keeps only in-frame clonotypes and omits some of them. The table shows 330,000 or so clones, with around nine tenths occurring only once. V shed 4 bases and J shed 10 bases, with 14 bases lying between them. Germline loops: CDR1 SGHDT, CDR2 YYEEEE. The CDR3 totals 12 residues. Individuals in the exposed group had encountered a COVID-19 case within 2 weeks preceding study entry. The clonotype originates from a woman between 25 and 40 years old who had been exposed to COVID-19. The material sequenced was PBMCs or T cells enriched from blood (not recorded which). The chain uses TRBV5-6 and TRBJ1-1; D gene ambiguous. The CDR3 sequence is CASSSASGGAFF. For the CDR3, the DNA is TGTGCCAGCAGCAGTGCCTCAGGTGGAGCTTTCTTT.